This TCR beta chain was found in a study of PD-1 blockade in classical Hodgkin lymphoma. Remarks on this clone: Its antigen is still unknown.

Each patient's relapse followed autologous stem cell transplantation, and brentuximab vedotin exposure varied. Complete response, partial response or progressive disease constituted the best responses recorded. Profiled with immunoSEQ multiplex PCR; TCRdb holds only in-frame clones, not every one. The repertoire has about 97,000 clones, roughly 89% of them found once; the top ten carry under 8%. Study-level results: In CD4+ cells, TCR diversity went up significantly by C4D1, but in CD8+ cells it did not. TCR diversity at baseline was reported to be reduced in newly diagnosed patients relative to healthy donors.

The V gene's germline CDR1 is MGHRA and CDR2 YSYEKL. Trimming shortened V by 3 bases and J by 9 bases, and 18 bases separated the two germline ends. CDR3 length: 14 residues. The receptor was derived from a human donor with classical Hodgkin lymphoma. Sequencing used peripheral blood mononuclear cells (PBMCs), obtained before the second cycle of nivolumab. The V gene is TRBV4-1, the J gene TRBJ2-7; unclear D gene. The CDR3 is CASSQDVRKAGQYF. CDR3 nucleotide sequence: TGCGCCAGCAGCCAGGATGTCAGAAAGGCAGGGCAGTACTTC.